This T cell receptor beta chain was obtained from a study of Graves' ophthalmopathy and Graves' hyperthyroidism. The V end lost 5 bases, the J end lost 4 bases, and 17 bases lay between the germline ends. CDR1 MGHRA and CDR2 YSYEKL come from the germline V gene. The CDR3 is 16 amino acids. Amplified material comprised TCR beta CDR3 regions derived from RNA transcripts. Investigators did first-round RT-PCR with HTBI primers, then second-round multiplex PCR. From the multiplex PCR reads, TCRdb called clonotypes with MiXCR, one entry per CDR3 protein. The top ten hold about 4.2% of the sample, which has 560,000 or so distinct CDR3 sequences, 35% to 40% seen once. This clonotype was detected ten times or more.

The sequence derives from an adult man with Graves' hyperthyroidism. Specimen: peripheral blood or thyroid tissue (not recorded which). This chain connects TRBV4-1 to TRBJ2-2; maybe TRBD1 (6 bases). This chain's CDR3 is CASSARDKTFTGELFF. The CDR3 nucleotides are TGCGCCAGCAGCGCCCGGGACAAGACGTTCACCGGGGAGCTGTTTTTT.